This TCR beta chain is drawn from a study of CD8 T cells in Susac syndrome. Findings and limits, study-wide: In total CD8+ repertoires, approximately 17 Susac-specific public clones were found, and in CD8+ TEMRA repertoires, five were found. Expansion of Susac CD8+ clones peaked in TEMRA cells and in active patients.

CD8+ and CD4+ T cells from blood underwent TCR beta sequencing. The authors negatively isolated CD8+ and CD4+ T cells and FACS-enriched TEMRA cells. The authors reverse transcribed roughly 0.5 to 1 ug RNA with random hexamers. Each CDR3 protein is one row after TCRdb ran MiXCR on the immunoSEQ multiplex PCR reads. The top ten clones hold less than 0.8% of a sample with some 50,000 distinct CDR3 sequences, 85% to 95% of them seen once. In its sample, this clonotype was seen once. Antigen: not known. The CDR3 length is 13 residues. Trimming removed 2 bases from V and 1 base from J, with 8 bases in between. Germline assignment: CDR1 GTSNPN and CDR2 SVGIG (reference sequence).

The sequenced material came from CD8+ T cells from PBMCs. The V gene is TRBV30, the J gene TRBJ1-1; D perhaps matches TRBD1 (6 bases). The sequence was collected from a human donor with Susac syndrome. The CDR3 loop is CAWSSTGNTEAFF. Here the CDR3 DNA reads TGTGCCTGGAGTTCGACAGGGAACACTGAAGCTTTCTTT.